This T cell receptor beta chain comes out of a study of T cell repertoires in cytomegalovirus infection. Study context: Both CMV infection and a matching HLA type were indicated by public TCR beta signatures.

Each CDR3 protein is one row after TCRdb ran MiXCR on the reads. Of about 140,000 distinct CDR3 sequences listed, about 6.5% are singletons. V was cut by 3 bases and J by 2 bases, with 11 bases left in between. The CDR3 loop spans 14 amino acids. Germline-derived CDR1 and CDR2 are SGHTA and FQGNSA. General observations from the study: Within the response measured ex vivo, HLA-C-restricted CMV-specific TCR beta clonotypes were dominant. CMV carriers with the relevant HLA were identified by cumulative public TCR beta family frequency.

This clonotype has at least ten counts. No antigen is known for it. This sequence was found in a human donor in good health (CMV status not recorded). Some clones in this sample may be carry-over from other donors' samples. The sequencing input was PBMCs. The chain employs TRBV7-2 and TRBJ2-7, with D perhaps assigned TRBD1 or TRBD2 (5 bases each). In DNA, the CDR3 is TGTGCCAGCAGCTTTTCGGGGCGCACCTACGAGCAGTACTTC. Translated, it gives CASSFSGRTYEQYF. The variable domain in full, completed from reference TRBV7-2 and TRBJ2-7, reads GAGVSQSPSNKVTEKGKDVELRCDPISGHTALYWYRQSLGQGLEFLIYFQGNSAPDKSGLPSDRFSAERTGGSVSTLTIQRTQQEDSAVYLCASSFSGRTYEQYFGPGTRLTVT.